The next 27 T cell receptor beta chains were all read from a single sample in a study of shared clonotypes between healthy human individuals. Measured with immunoSEQ multiplex PCR; TCRdb has only the in-frame clones, and not every one. The repertoire consists of about 730,000 clones, with 55% to 80% occurring once and the leading ten covering approximately 1.8%. The material sequenced was memory CD4+ T cells sorted from blood. The subset denotes: CD45RA-negative fraction. These receptors came from a woman aged 30 to 39 in good health.

The chain combines TRBV7-9 with TRBJ1-3; TRBD1 is a possible D gene (5 bases). Germline CDR1 reads SEHNR; CDR2 reads FQNEAQ (reference sequence). Trimming took off 3 bases at V and 0 bases at J, with 9 bases between the two ends. This CDR3 spans 15 amino acids. This CDR3 is CASSFTTASGNTIYF. As DNA, the CDR3 is TGTGCCAGCAGCTTCACGACAGCCTCTGGAAACACCATATATTTT.

The chain has TRBV12-2 and TRBJ2-7; the table's TRBD1 call for D was not verified on the DNA. TRBV12-2 is assigned pseudogene status. The CDR3 consists of 16 residues. Here the CDR3 reads CASRLALGTGVYEQYF. CDR3 bases: TGTGCAAGTCGCTTAGCGCTCGGGACAGGGGTGTACGAGCAGTACTTC.

This clone was seen a handful of times. The chain joins TRBV5-4 to TRBJ1-1; D is uncertain. This CDR3 region has 13 residues. From germline, CDR1 is SGHNT and CDR2 YYREEE (reference sequence). Trimming removed 3 bases at V and 5 bases at J, with 11 bases between. The CDR3 here is CASSSTYETEAFF. In DNA, the CDR3 is TGTGCCAGCAGCTCCACTTATGAGACTGAAGCTTTCTTT.

The genes are TRBV15 and TRBJ1-3; D remains unclear. Germline V gene sequence: CDR1 LNHNV, CDR2 YYDKDF (reference sequence). The CDR3 length is 13 residues. Between the trimmed V and J ends, which lost 8 bases and 2 bases, there was a span of 10 bases. CDR3 in amino acids: CATSNSPGNTIYF. The CDR3 DNA is TGTGCCACCTCTAACTCGCCTGGAAACACCATATATTTT. The full variable domain, rest sourced from reference TRBV15 and TRBJ1-3, is DAMVIQNPRYQVTQFGKPVTLSCSQTLNHNVMYWYQQKSSQAPKLLFHYYDKDFNNEADTPDNFQSRRPNTSFCFLDIRSPGLGDTAMYLCATSNSPGNTIYFGEGSWLTVV.

This chain joins TRBV29-1 and TRBJ2-1; tentative D call: TRBD1 (5 bases). Germline CDR1 SQVTM, CDR2 ANQGSEA. Trimming pared 7 bases from V and 0 bases from J, leaving 16 bases between. CDR3 length: 15 amino acids. The CDR3 nucleotides read TGCAGCGCTCTACGTGGGGCCAGCTCCTACAATGAGCAGTTCTTC. Translating gives CSALRGASSYNEQFF.

This clone turned up a few times. The chain carries TRBV5-1 and TRBJ1-2; TRBD1 might be the D (6 bases). This CDR3 has 14 residues. Germline V gene lookup returns CDR1 SGHRS and CDR2 YFSETQ. V dropped 3 bases and J dropped 2 bases, with 11 bases sitting between them. CDR3 in amino acids: CASSSQTGNYGYTF. CDR3 nucleotide sequence: TGCGCCAGCAGCTCCCAAACAGGGAACTATGGCTACACCTTC.

This clone was found many times. V is TRBV28 and J is TRBJ2-3; 7 bases are a match to TRBD1. CDR1 is MDHEN and CDR2 is SYDVKM in the germline V gene. Unmatched junction bases numbered 7, after V lost 0 bases and J lost 4 bases. This CDR3 comprises 16 residues. The CDR3, as DNA: TGTGCCAGCAGTTTATGGGAAGGGACAGCCCCAGATACGCAGTATTTT. This codes for CASSLWEGTAPDTQYF.

The rearrangement uses TRBV29-1 and TRBJ2-5; TRBD2 agrees at 12 bases. TRBJ2-7 matches the DNA end more closely, so the J call is doubtful. The CDR3 sequence is 12 residues long. Germline V gene data show CDR1 as SQVTM and CDR2 as ANQGSEA. CDR3: CSATSGSSEQYF. CDR3 DNA: TGCAGCGCGACTAGCGGGAGTTCCGAGCAGTACTTC.

About this clone itself: This same CDR3 is encoded by further DNA sequences in the sample. The rearrangement uses TRBV18 and TRBJ1-5, with D hard to call. The CDR3 sequence is 13 residues long. Trimming removed 3 bases at V and 4 bases at J, with 7 bases between. Germline CDR1 is KGHSH and CDR2 is LQKENI. CDR3 sequence (DNA): TGTGCCAGCTCACCGCAATATAATCAGCCCCAGCATTTT. Amino acid sequence: CASSPQYNQPQHF. The whole variable domain, remainder taken from reference TRBV18 and TRBJ1-5, is NAGVMQNPRHLVRRRGQEARLRCSPMKGHSHVYWYRQLPEEGLKFMVYLQKENIIDESGMPKERFSAEFPKEGPSILRIQQVVRGDSAAYFCASSPQYNQPQHFGDGTRLSIL.

The chain recombines TRBV27 with TRBJ2-1, with 8 bases fitting TRBD2. V shed 1 base, J shed 8 bases, and the junction held 13 bases outside the gene matches. This CDR3 has 17 residues. The germline V gene encodes CDR1 MNHEY and CDR2 SMNVEV (reference sequence). In nucleotides, the CDR3 is TGTGCCAGCAGTTTATATAGGGCGGGAGGAGGGAATGATGAGCAGTTCTTC. It codes for CASSLYRAGGGNDEQFF.

This chain uses TRBV6-6 with TRBJ2-7; D gene uncertain. The CDR3 has 13 residues. Trimming left V 2 bases short and J 5 bases short, with 10 bases between. Germline V lookup: CDR1 MNHNY, CDR2 SVGAGI (reference sequence). In DNA, the CDR3 is TGTGCCAGCAGTTACGTGAAAGGAAACGAGCAGTACTTC. It translates to CASSYVKGNEQYF.

This chain links TRBV2 with TRBJ1-1; no clear D. The CDR3 sequence is 13 residues long. CDR1 is SNHLY and CDR2 is FYNNEI in the germline V gene. V dropped 6 bases and J dropped 1 base, with 9 bases sitting between them. The CDR3 nucleotides are TGTGCCAGCAGGGGATCCGGGAACACTGAAGCTTTCTTT. Translated, it gives CASRGSGNTEAFF.

J is TRBJ1-2 and V is TRBV13; D perhaps matches TRBD1 (6 bases). The length of the CDR3 is 17 residues. Trimming took off 4 bases at V and 7 bases at J, with 25 bases between the two ends. The germline V gene has CDR1 PRHDT and CDR2 FYEKMQ (reference sequence). The chain's CDR3 is CASSSRGVYLSLPGYTF. CDR3 in DNA: TGTGCCAGCAGCTCGAGGGGGGTATACCTTTCGCTACCTGGCTACACCTTC. Complete variable domain (other parts from reference TRBV13 and TRBJ1-2): AAGVIQSPRHLIKEKRETATLKCYPIPRHDTVYWYQQGPGQDPQFLISFYEKMQSDKGSIPDRFSAQQFSDYHSELNMSSLELGDSALYFCASSSRGVYLSLPGYTFGSGTRLTVV.

This chain links TRBV5-4 with TRBJ2-3; no clear D. This CDR3 region has 12 residues. V was shortened by 9 bases and J by 2 bases, with 10 bases between the two germline ends. Germline CDR1 and CDR2: SGHNT and YYREEE (reference sequence). The CDR3 region has the DNA TGTGCCACCGAAACTTACACAGATACGCAGTATTTT. Translating gives CATETYTDTQYF. The entire variable domain, with the rest obtained from reference TRBV5-4 and TRBJ2-3, is as follows: ETGVTQSPTHLIKTRGQQVTLRCSSQSGHNTVSWYQQALGQGPQFIFQYYREEENGRGNFPPRFSGLQFPNYSSELNVNALELDDSALYLCATETYTDTQYFGPGTRLTVL.

Details on this clone: This is likely an artifact of a read error, given a far larger clone one base away. The same CDR3 can be traced to other DNA sequences in this sample. The chain uses TRBV6-5 and TRBJ2-3; D is ambiguous. The length of the CDR3 is 11 residues. Germline-derived CDR1 and CDR2 are MNHEY and SVGAGI. V lost 2 bases and J lost 6, with 3 bases in between. CDR3 sequence: CASSYGDTQYF. The CDR3 nucleotides read TGTGCCAGCAGTTACGGGGATACGCAGTATTTT.

The chain joins TRBV5-1 to TRBJ2-7; TRBD2 matches 10 bases. Germline V gene lookup returns CDR1 SGHRS and CDR2 YFSETQ. Trimming cost V 8 bases and J 4 bases; bases outside gene matches: 15. This CDR3 has 16 amino acids. In nucleotides, the CDR3 is TGCGCCAGTGCCCGGGCTAGCGGGAGTTTAGGGTACGAGCAGTACTTC. It specifies CASARASGSLGYEQYF.

The chain recombines TRBV7-3 with TRBJ1-2, with 7 bases lining up with TRBD1. The CDR3 has 16 amino acids. J gave up 6 bases and V 2 bases, and 12 bases lay outside the gene matches. Germline CDR1 is SGHTA and CDR2 is FQGTGA. CDR3 region: CASSLEVDRVGDGYTF. DNA of the CDR3: TGTGCCAGCAGCTTAGAAGTCGACAGGGTGGGGGATGGCTACACCTTC.

In its sample, this clone was seen many times. V gene TRBV7-9 combines with J gene TRBJ2-2, with 7 bases identical to TRBD2. Germline V gives CDR1 SEHNR, CDR2 FQNEAQ (reference sequence). The CDR3 totals 16 residues. With V trimmed by 2 bases and J by 7 bases, 10 bases remained unmatched. The CDR3 sequence is CASSLNPAGVIGELFF. CDR3 coding DNA: TGTGCCAGCAGCTTAAATCCGGCGGGAGTAATCGGGGAGCTGTTTTTT.

The chain has TRBV7-9 and TRBJ2-6, with a possible D match to TRBD1 (5 bases). The germline CDR1 and CDR2 sequences are SEHNR and FQNEAQ (reference sequence). V was shortened by 5 bases and J by 3 bases, with 8 bases between the two germline ends. CDR3 size: 14 residues. CDR3 DNA sequence: TGTGCCAGCAGCCCCCAGGGTGGGGCCAACGTCCTGACTTTC. Protein sequence: CASSPQGGANVLTF.

This clone was observed once. J is TRBJ2-3 and V is TRBV6-4, with 10 positions matching TRBD1. The J segment lost 0 bases and the V segment lost 8 bases, leaving 2 bases of the junction unmatched. Germline lookup yields CDR1 MRHNA and CDR2 SNTAGT. CDR3 size: 14 residues. In DNA, the CDR3 is TGTGCCAGCTCGGACAGGGGGAGCACAGATACGCAGTATTTT. It is translated as CASSDRGSTDTQYF.

This clone came up many times. V and J are TRBV19 and TRBJ2-4; possible D gene TRBD1, 5 bases. The germline gives CDR1 LNHDA, CDR2 SQIVND (reference sequence). The CDR3 spans 16 residues. Trimming took 5 bases from V and 0 from J, leaving 14 bases between them. CDR3 sequence reads: CASSPTDRKAKNIQYF. CDR3 DNA sequence: TGTGCCAGTAGTCCAACCGACAGAAAAGCCAAAAACATTCAGTACTTC.

The chain combines TRBV12-2 with TRBJ2-7; the D segment call TRBD1 is taken from the table without a DNA check. TRBV12-2 is a documented pseudogene. The CDR3 length is 15 residues. The CDR3 is CASRSQGARSYEQYF. CDR3 in DNA: TGTGCAAGTCGCTCTCAGGGGGCCCGTTCCTACGAGCAGTACTTC.

The chain employs TRBV28 and TRBJ1-2; no firm D call. Germline lookup yields CDR1 MDHEN and CDR2 SYDVKM. CDR3 length: 14 amino acids. Trimming shortened V by 3 bases and J by 1 base, and 9 bases separated the two germline ends. The CDR3 here is CASSFSVGNYGYTF. In DNA form, the CDR3 reads TGTGCCAGCAGTTTTTCAGTGGGTAACTATGGCTACACCTTC.

This clone was observed once. A much larger clone lies a single base off, so this may be a read error. Other nucleotide sequences in the sample specify the same CDR3. The chain joins TRBV11-3 to TRBJ2-7; no clear D gene. V shed 0 bases and J shed 4 bases, with 4 bases lying between them. Germline V gene sequence: CDR1 SGHNT, CDR2 YENEEA. This CDR3 spans 12 amino acids. The CDR3 reads CASSLDGYEQYF. DNA of the CDR3: TGTGCCAGCAGCTTAGACGGTTACGAGCAGTACTTC. Variable domain in full (rest from reference TRBV11-3 and TRBJ2-7): EAGVVQSPRYKIIEKKQPVAFWCNPISGHNTLYWYLQNLGQGPELLIRYENEEAVDDSQLPKDRFSAERLKGVDSTLKIQPAELGDSAVYLCASSLDGYEQYFGPGTRLTVT.

This sequence joins TRBV6-1 and TRBJ2-1; D call uncertain. The CDR3 is made up of 15 amino acids. Germline loops: CDR1 MNHNS, CDR2 SASEGT. With 7 bases removed from V and 6 bases from J, the gap between germline ends came to 19 bases. CDR3 protein: CASTEAPTGPNEQFF. CDR3 DNA sequence: TGTGCCAGCACCGAAGCACCCACTGGGCCCAATGAGCAGTTCTTC.

V usage is TRBV18 and J usage is TRBJ2-1; 10 bases align to TRBD2. After removal of 10 bases from V and 8 bases from J, the junction contained 14 bases not matched to a gene. The CDR3 sequence is 15 residues long. Germline V gene lookup returns CDR1 KGHSH and CDR2 LQKENI. This CDR3 is CATHPPSGSAYEQFF. The CDR3 region has the DNA TGTGCCACCCACCCCCCTAGCGGGAGTGCCTATGAGCAGTTCTTC. Full variable domain (outside the CDR3, taken from reference TRBV18 and TRBJ2-1): NAGVMQNPRHLVRRRGQEARLRCSPMKGHSHVYWYRQLPEEGLKFMVYLQKENIIDESGMPKERFSAEFPKEGPSILRIQQVVRGDSAAYFCATHPPSGSAYEQFFGPGTRLTVL.

The V call is TRBV6-5, the J call TRBJ2-7; possibly TRBD1 for D (5 bases). Trimming shortened V by 6 bases and J by 3 bases, and 15 bases separated the two germline ends. Germline V gene sequence: CDR1 MNHEY, CDR2 SVGAGI. CDR3 length equals 14 residues. Here the CDR3 reads CASRRGHGDYEQYF. The CDR3 DNA reads as TGTGCCAGCAGACGCGGACATGGGGACTACGAGCAGTACTTC.